Presented here are 11 T cell receptor beta chains from one specimen sequenced in a study of CD8 T cells in acute hepatitis C reinfection. As for time point: naive CD8 control sorted from an acute-time-point sample. Libraries were prepared by immunoSEQ multiplex PCR; TCRdb keeps only in-frame clonotypes and omits some of them. This sample has 30,000 to 40,000 clones, with approximately 85% found just once. Material for sequencing was naive CD8+ T cells from PBMCs. These receptors came from a woman aged 18-29 years who spontaneously cleared hepatitis C infection.

The rearrangement joins TRBV12-5 to TRBJ1-1; 9 positions agree with TRBD1. The CDR3 spans 15 residues. After removal of 2 bases from V and 0 bases from J, the junction contained 1 base not matched to a gene. Germline CDR1 LGHNT, CDR2 FRNRAP. The CDR3 here is CASGLRDRVNTEAFF. DNA of the CDR3: TGTGCTAGTGGTTTGCGGGACAGGGTGAACACTGAAGCTTTCTTT.

The rearrangement links TRBV19 to TRBJ1-3; D might be TRBD1 (5 bases). Germline V gene data show CDR1 as LNHDA and CDR2 as SQIVND (reference sequence). The V end lost 8 bases, the J end lost 0 bases, and 14 bases lay between the germline ends. This CDR3 region has 15 residues. This CDR3 reads CASEPGLDSGNTIYF. The CDR3 DNA follows: TGTGCCAGTGAACCGGGACTGGACTCTGGAAACACCATATATTTT. Full variable domain (rest looked up from reference TRBV19 and TRBJ1-3): DGGITQSPKYLFRKEGQNVTLSCEQNLNHDAMYWYRQDPGQGLRLIYYSQIVNDFQKGDIAEGYSVSREKKESFPLTVTSAQKNPTAFYLCASEPGLDSGNTIYFGEGSWLTVV.

This rearrangement joins TRBV27 to TRBJ1-4; D remains unclear. CDR1 and CDR2 from the germline V gene are MNHEY and SMNVEV (reference sequence). CDR3 length: 13 residues. V was pared by 2 bases and J by 7 bases, with 8 bases between. The CDR3 coding sequence is TGTGCCAGCAGTTTAACCGGGATTGAAAAACTGTTTTTT. It is translated as CASSLTGIEKLFF.

The rearrangement joins TRBV7-8 to TRBJ2-7; D gene uncertain. Trimming left V 1 base short and J 2 bases short, with 9 bases between. The CDR3 is 14 amino acids. Germline loops: CDR1 SGHVS, CDR2 FQNEAQ. DNA of the CDR3: TGTGCCAGCAGCTTAGTCGAGTCAACCTACGAGCAGTACTTC. Its translation is CASSLVESTYEQYF.

The chain carries TRBV4-1 and TRBJ2-7, with D maybe TRBD2 (6 bases). The CDR3 runs 15 residues. Germline CDR1 MGHRA, CDR2 YSYEKL. V was trimmed by 0 bases and J by 2 bases, leaving 11 bases between them. CDR3 loop: CASSQEIWGAYEQYF. CDR3 coding DNA: TGCGCCAGCAGCCAAGAAATTTGGGGGGCCTACGAGCAGTACTTC.

The V call is TRBV14, the J call TRBJ1-1; D is unclear. V was trimmed by 4 bases and J by 0 bases, leaving 6 bases between them. Germline CDR1 SGHDN, CDR2 FVKESK. This CDR3 has 13 amino acids. This chain's CDR3 is CASSPPLNTEAFF. In DNA, the CDR3 is TGTGCCAGCAGCCCCCCACTGAACACTGAAGCTTTCTTT.

The chain combines TRBV10-2 with TRBJ1-1; TRBD1 aligns across 9 bases. This CDR3 contains 18 residues. CDR1 is WSHSY and CDR2 is SAAADI in the germline V gene. V shed 0 bases, J shed 0 bases, and the junction held 8 bases outside the gene matches. The CDR3 is CASSESHRGPPMNTEAFF. CDR3 in DNA: TGCGCCAGCAGTGAGTCGCACAGGGGGCCCCCGATGAACACTGAAGCTTTCTTT.

The gene calls are TRBV27 and TRBJ2-5; no definite D call. The CDR3 covers 11 residues. The germline V gene encodes CDR1 MNHEY and CDR2 SMNVEV (reference sequence). V lost 6 bases to trimming and J lost 5 bases, with 7 bases between them. The CDR3 reads CASRGTETQYF. DNA of the CDR3: TGTGCCAGCAGAGGAACGGAGACCCAGTACTTC.

The gene calls are TRBV27 and TRBJ2-7; D uncertain. Trimming cost V 3 bases and J 3 bases, with 12 bases left between them. From germline, CDR1 is MNHEY and CDR2 SMNVEV (reference sequence). This CDR3 contains 14 residues. CDR3: CASSLGQDHYEQYF. CDR3 DNA sequence: TGTGCCAGCAGTTTGGGCCAGGATCACTACGAGCAGTACTTC.

This clone came up once. The chain links TRBV7-9 to TRBJ2-3, with D possibly TRBD1 on 5 matching bases. CDR3 length equals 14 residues. CDR1 is SEHNR and CDR2 is FQNEAQ in the germline V gene (reference sequence). The V end lost 6 bases, the J end lost 0 bases, and 10 bases lay between the germline ends. The CDR3 DNA is TGTGCCAGCAGTCCGACAGATAGCACAGATACGCAGTATTTT. Translated: CASSPTDSTDTQYF.

V is TRBV18 and J is TRBJ1-1; tentative D call: TRBD1 (6 bases). Between the trimmed V and J ends, which lost 2 bases and 1 base, there was a span of 8 bases. This CDR3 has 14 residues. Germline V gives CDR1 KGHSH, CDR2 LQKENI. DNA for the CDR3: TGTGCCAGCTCACCAGGGACAACGAACACTGAAGCTTTCTTT. Protein sequence: CASSPGTTNTEAFF.